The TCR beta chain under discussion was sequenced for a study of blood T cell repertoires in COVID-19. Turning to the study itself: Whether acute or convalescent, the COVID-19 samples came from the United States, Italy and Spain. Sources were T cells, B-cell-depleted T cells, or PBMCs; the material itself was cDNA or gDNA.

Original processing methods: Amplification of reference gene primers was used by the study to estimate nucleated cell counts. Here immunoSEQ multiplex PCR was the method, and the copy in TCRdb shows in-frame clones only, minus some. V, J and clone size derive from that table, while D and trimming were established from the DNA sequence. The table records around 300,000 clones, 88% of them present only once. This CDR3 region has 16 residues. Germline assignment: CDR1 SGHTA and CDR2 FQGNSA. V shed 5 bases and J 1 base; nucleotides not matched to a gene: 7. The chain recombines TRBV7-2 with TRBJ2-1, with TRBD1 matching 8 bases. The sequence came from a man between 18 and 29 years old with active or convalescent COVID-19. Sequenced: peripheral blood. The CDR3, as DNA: TGTGCCAGCAGCCGCATCGGACAGGGTTCCTACAATGAGCAGTTCTTC. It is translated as CASSRIGQGSYNEQFF.